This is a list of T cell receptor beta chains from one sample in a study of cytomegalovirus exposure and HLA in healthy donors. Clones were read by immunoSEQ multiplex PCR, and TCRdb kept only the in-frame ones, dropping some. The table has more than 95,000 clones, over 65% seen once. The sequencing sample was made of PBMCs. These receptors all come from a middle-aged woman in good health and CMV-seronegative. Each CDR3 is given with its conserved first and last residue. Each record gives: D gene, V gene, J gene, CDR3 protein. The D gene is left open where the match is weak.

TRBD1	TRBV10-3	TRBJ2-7	CAISGYTGDEQYF
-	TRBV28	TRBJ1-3	CASSFRTSTIYF
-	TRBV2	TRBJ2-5	CASALLGLVKQETQYF
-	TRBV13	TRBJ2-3	CASSLGADTQYF
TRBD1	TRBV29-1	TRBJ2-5	CSVEARGSRETQYF
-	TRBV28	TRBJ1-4	CASSLGHLTPFAAVDEKLFF
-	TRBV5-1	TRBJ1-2	CASSHSSGSGNYGYTF
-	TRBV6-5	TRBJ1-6	CASSYGRGSPLHF
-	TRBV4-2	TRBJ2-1	CASSQQDSYNEQFF
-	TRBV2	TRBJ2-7	CASRSVVYEQYF
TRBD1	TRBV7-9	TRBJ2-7	CASSLRTGGYEQYF
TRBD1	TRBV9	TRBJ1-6	CASSRGGAYNSPLHF
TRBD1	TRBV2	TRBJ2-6	CASSPGTADSGANVLTF
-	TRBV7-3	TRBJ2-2	CASSLIPSTSGELFF
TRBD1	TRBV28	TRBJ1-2	CASRSAGTENGYGYTF
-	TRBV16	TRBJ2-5	CASSPSTVRQETQYF
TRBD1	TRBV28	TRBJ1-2	CASSLGQGVGYTF
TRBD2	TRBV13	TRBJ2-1	CASSPGLAGLVEQFF
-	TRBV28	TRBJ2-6	CASSLRGTSGANVLTF
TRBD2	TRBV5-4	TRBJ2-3	CASSEHGGSFRTDTQYF
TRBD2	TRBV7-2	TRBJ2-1	CASSGGTRIHEQFF
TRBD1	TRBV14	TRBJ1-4	CASSRSGTVYEKLFF